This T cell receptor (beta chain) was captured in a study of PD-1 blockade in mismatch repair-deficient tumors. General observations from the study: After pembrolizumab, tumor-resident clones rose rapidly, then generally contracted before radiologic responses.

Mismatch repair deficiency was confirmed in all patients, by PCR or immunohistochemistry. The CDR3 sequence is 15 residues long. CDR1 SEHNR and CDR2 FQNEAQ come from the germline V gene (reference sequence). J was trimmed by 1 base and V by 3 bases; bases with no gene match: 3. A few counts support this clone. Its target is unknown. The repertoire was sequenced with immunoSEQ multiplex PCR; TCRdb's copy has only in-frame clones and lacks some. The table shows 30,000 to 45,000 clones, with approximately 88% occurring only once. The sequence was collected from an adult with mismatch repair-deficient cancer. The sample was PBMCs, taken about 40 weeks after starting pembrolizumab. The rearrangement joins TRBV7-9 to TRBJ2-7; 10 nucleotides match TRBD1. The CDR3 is CASSFRDRGSYEQYF. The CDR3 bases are TGTGCCAGCAGCTTCCGGGACAGGGGATCCTACGAGCAGTACTTC.